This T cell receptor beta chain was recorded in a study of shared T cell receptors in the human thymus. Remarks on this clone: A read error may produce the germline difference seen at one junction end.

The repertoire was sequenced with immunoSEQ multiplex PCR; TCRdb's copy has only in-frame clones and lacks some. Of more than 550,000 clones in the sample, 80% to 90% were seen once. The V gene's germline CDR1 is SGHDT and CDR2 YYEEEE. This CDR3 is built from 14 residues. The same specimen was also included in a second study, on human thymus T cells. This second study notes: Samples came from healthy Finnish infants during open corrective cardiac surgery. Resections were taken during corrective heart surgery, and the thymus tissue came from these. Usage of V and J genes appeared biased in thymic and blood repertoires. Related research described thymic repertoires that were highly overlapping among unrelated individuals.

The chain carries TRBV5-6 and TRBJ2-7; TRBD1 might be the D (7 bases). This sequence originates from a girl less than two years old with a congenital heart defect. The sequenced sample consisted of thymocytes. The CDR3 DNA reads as TGTGCCAGCGGCTTGGGTCAGGGGGGTTACGAGCAGTACTTC. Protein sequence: CASGLGQGGYEQYF.